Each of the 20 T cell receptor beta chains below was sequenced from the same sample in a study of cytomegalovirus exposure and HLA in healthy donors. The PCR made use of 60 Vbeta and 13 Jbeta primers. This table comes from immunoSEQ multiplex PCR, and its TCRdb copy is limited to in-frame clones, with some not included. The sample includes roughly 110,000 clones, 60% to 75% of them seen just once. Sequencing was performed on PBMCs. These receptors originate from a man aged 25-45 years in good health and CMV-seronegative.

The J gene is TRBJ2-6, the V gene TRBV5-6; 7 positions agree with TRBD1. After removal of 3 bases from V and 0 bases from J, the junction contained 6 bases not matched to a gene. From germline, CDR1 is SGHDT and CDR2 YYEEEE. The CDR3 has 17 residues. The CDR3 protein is CASSYKTGNSGANVLTF. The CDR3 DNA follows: TGTGCCAGCAGCTACAAGACAGGGAACTCTGGGGCCAACGTCCTGACTTTC.

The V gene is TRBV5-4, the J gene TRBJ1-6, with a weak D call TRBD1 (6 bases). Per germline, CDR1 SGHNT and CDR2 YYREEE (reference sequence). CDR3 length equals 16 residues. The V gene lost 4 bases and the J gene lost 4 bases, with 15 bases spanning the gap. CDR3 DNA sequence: TGTGCCAGCAGCACGGACAGCAGTCTTTATAATTCACCCCTCCACTTT. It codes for CASSTDSSLYNSPLHF.

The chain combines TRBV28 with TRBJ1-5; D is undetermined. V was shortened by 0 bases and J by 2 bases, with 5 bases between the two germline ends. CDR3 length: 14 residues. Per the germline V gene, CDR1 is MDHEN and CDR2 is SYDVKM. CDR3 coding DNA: TGTGCCAGCAGTTTATGGCAGGGCAATCAGCCCCAGCATTTT. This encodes CASSLWQGNQPQHF.

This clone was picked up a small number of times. The CDR3 region is CASRPPGGAYNEQFF. CDR3 coding DNA: TGTGCCAGCAGGCCGCCCGGAGGGGCCTACAATGAGCAGTTCTTC. This chain uses TRBV28 with TRBJ2-1, with D possibly matching TRBD2 (6 bases). CDR3 length: 15 amino acids. Germline values: CDR1 MDHEN, CDR2 SYDVKM. V shed 6 bases and J shed 2 bases, with 14 bases lying between them.

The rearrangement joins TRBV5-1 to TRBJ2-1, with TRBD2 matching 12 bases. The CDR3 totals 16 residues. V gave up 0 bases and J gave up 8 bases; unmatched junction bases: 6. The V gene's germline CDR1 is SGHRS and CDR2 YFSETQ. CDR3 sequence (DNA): TGCGCCAGCAGCTTGGCCGGGCTAGCGGGGGGGGATGAGCAGTTCTTC. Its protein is CASSLAGLAGGDEQFF.

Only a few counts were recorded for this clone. The CDR3 loop reads CAITSGYEQYF. The CDR3 nucleotides are TGTGCCATCACTAGTGGCTACGAGCAGTACTTC. This chain uses TRBV10-3 with TRBJ2-5; D gene unclear. The closer fit of TRBJ2-7 to the DNA end suggests the J call may be wrong. CDR3 length equals 11 residues. Germline V CDR1 and CDR2: ENHRY, SYGVKD.

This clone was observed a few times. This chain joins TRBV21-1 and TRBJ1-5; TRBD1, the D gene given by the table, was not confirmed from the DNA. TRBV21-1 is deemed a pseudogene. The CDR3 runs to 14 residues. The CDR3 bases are TGTGCCAGCAGCGGCTACAGTTACAATCAGCCCCAGCATTTT. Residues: CASSGYSYNQPQHF.

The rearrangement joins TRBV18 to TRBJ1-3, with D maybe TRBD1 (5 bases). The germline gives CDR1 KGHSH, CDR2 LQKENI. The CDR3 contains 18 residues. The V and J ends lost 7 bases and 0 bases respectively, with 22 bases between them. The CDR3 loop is CASFQNSPGQGSGNTIYF. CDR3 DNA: TGTGCCAGCTTCCAAAACTCACCAGGTCAGGGCTCTGGAAACACCATATATTTT.

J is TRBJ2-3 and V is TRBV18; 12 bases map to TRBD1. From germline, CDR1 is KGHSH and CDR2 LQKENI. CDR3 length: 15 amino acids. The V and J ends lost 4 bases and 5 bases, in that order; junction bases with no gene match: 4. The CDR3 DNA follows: TGTGCCAGCTCACGGGACAGGGGGCGAGGAGATACGCAGTATTTT. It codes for CASSRDRGRGDTQYF. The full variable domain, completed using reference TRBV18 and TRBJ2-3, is NAGVMQNPRHLVRRRGQEARLRCSPMKGHSHVYWYRQLPEEGLKFMVYLQKENIIDESGMPKERFSAEFPKEGPSILRIQQVVRGDSAAYFCASSRDRGRGDTQYFGPGTRLTVL.

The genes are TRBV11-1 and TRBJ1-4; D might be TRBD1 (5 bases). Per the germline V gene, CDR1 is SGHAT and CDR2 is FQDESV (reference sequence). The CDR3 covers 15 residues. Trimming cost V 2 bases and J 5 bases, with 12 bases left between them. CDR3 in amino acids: CASSLQSQGNEKLFF. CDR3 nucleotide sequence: TGTGCCAGCAGCTTACAATCGCAGGGAAATGAAAAACTGTTTTTT.

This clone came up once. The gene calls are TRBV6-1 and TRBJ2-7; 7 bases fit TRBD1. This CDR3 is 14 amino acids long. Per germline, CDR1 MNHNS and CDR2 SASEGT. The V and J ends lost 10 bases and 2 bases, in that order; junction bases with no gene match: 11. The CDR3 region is CATWDSPTTYEQYF. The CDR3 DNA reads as TGTGCCACTTGGGACAGTCCCACGACCTACGAGCAGTACTTC.

The CDR3 DNA follows: TGTGCCAGCAGAGCCCGGACAGACGAGCAGTACTTC. This encodes CASRARTDEQYF. V gene TRBV6-1 combines with J gene TRBJ2-7, with D perhaps TRBD1 (6 bases). CDR1 is MNHNS, CDR2 SASEGT, per germline. The CDR3 has 12 residues. Trimming pared 6 bases from V and 5 bases from J, leaving 11 bases between.

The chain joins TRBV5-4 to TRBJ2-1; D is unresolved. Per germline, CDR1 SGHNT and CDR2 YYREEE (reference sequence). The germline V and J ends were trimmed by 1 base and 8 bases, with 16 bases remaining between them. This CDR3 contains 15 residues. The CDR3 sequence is CASSLSGRLYDEQFF. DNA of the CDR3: TGTGCCAGCAGCTTGTCCGGTCGTCTGTATGATGAGCAGTTCTTC.

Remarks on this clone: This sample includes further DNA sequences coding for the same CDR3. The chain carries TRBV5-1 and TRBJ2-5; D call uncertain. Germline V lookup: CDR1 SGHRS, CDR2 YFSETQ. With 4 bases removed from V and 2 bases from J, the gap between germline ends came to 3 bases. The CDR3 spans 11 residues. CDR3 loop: CASSLQETQYF. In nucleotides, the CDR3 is TGCGCCAGCAGCCTACAAGAGACCCAGTACTTC. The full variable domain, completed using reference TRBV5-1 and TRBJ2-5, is KAGVTQTPRYLIKTRGQQVTLSCSPISGHRSVSWYQQTPGQGLQFLFEYFSETQRNKGNFPGRFSGRQFSNSRSEMNVSTLELGDSALYLCASSLQETQYFGPGTRLLVL.

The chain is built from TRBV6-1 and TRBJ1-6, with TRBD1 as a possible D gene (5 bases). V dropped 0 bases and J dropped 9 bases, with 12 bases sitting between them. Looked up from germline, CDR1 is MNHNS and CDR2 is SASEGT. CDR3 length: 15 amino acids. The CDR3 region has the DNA TGTGCCAGCAGTGAAGCGCAGGGCAGAAGTTCACCCCTCCACTTT. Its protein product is CASSEAQGRSSPLHF.

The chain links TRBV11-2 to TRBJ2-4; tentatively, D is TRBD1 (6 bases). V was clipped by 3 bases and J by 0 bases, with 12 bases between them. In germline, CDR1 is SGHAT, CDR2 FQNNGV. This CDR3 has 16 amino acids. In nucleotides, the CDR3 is TGTGCCAGCAGCTTCGGCCCGGACAGAGCCAAAAACATTCAGTACTTC. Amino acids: CASSFGPDRAKNIQYF.

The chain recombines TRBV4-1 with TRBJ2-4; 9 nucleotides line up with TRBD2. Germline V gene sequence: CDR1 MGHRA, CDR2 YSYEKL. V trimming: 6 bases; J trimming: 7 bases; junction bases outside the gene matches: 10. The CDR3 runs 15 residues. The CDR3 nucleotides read TGCGCCAGCAGTCCCTTAGCGGGAGAGGGGAACATTCAGTACTTC. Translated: CASSPLAGEGNIQYF.

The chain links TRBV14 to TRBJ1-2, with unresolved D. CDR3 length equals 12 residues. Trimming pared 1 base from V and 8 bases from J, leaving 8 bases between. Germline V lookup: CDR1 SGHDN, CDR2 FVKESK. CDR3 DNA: TGTGCCAGCAGCCAAGCCGTCAGAGGCTACACCTTC. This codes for CASSQAVRGYTF.

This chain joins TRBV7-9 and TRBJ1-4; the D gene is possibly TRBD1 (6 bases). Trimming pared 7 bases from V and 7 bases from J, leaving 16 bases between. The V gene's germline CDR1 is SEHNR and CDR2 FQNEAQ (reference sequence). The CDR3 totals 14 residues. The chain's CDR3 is CASTSAGESEKLFF. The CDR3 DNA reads TGTGCCAGCACCTCCGCAGGGGAAAGTGAAAAACTGTTTTTT.

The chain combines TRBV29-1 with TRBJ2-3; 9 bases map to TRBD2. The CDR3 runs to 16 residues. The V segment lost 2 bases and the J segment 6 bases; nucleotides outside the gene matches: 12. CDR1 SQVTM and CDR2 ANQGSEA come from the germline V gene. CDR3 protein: CSVETRFSGSDDTQYF. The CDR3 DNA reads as TGCAGCGTTGAAACCCGGTTTAGCGGGAGTGACGATACGCAGTATTTT.